Ten or more counts support the clone carrying this TCR beta chain. Antigen unknown. The data originate from a study of CD8 T cells in ankylosing spondylitis. TCRdb analysed the 5' RACE reads with MiXCR anew, one entry per CDR3 protein. This table holds 180,000 or so distinct CDR3 sequences, 11% found once. Trimming took 2 bases from V and 5 from J, leaving 12 bases between them. The CDR3 totals 14 residues. CDR1 is MNHEY and CDR2 is SVGEGT in the germline V gene. General observations from the study: Several of the motif variants were reported before in synovial fluid and blood from reactive arthritis.

The J gene is TRBJ1-1, the V gene TRBV6-2 or TRBV6-3; D may be TRBD1 (6 bases). The TCR originated in a male donor with ankylosing spondylitis or in good health (not recorded which). The sequencing sample was made of blood, either unsorted or a sorted T cell fraction (not recorded which). CDR3 sequence reads: CASSYTGGQTEAFF. Written as DNA, the CDR3 is TGTGCCAGCAGTTACACCGGGGGGCAGACTGAAGCTTTCTTT.